The clone carrying this TCR beta chain was counted at least ten times. The data originate from a study of T cells in Graves' hyperthyroidism and ophthalmopathy. Overall study: Peripheral blood samples were taken at initial diagnosis, prior to any treatment.

Amplified regions were TCR beta CDR3 sequences from RNA transcripts. HTBI primers were used for first-round RT-PCR of the TCR CDR3. TCRdb ran MiXCR on the multiplex PCR reads and lists one entry per CDR3 protein. Seen here are approximately 420,000 distinct CDR3 sequences, about 16% observed once, and the top ten hold about 31%. The length of the CDR3 is 16 residues. Trimming removed 5 bases from V and 2 bases from J; junction bases left unmatched: 6. Isolation of PBMCs was performed on around 9.7 ml fresh peripheral blood. This TCR was sampled from a woman aged 25-40 years with Graves' hyperthyroidism. The source material was blood. This chain uses TRBV12-3 or TRBV12-4 with TRBJ2-1, with TRBD2 identical over 10 bases. DNA of the CDR3: TGTGCCAGCAGTCTACGGACTAGCGGCACCTACAATGAGCAGTTCTTC. It codes for CASSLRTSGTYNEQFF.